Here is one T cell receptor (beta chain) with its context. This sample is part of a study of shared T cell receptors in the human thymus. V was pared by 5 bases and J by 3 bases, with 7 bases of the junction left unmatched. This CDR3 comprises 14 residues. Germline V gene lookup returns CDR1 LNHDA and CDR2 SQIVND (reference sequence). This table comes from immunoSEQ multiplex PCR, and its TCRdb copy is limited to in-frame clones, with some not included. The sample records 600,000 to 900,000 clones, 70% to 90% being singletons. These same records also appear under a second study, on human thymus T cells.

The source of this sequence is a girl in the first two years of life with a congenital heart defect. This rearrangement joins TRBV19 to TRBJ2-7, with 7 bases identical to TRBD1. Material for sequencing was thymocytes. CDR3 protein: CASSFWDRDYEQYF. The CDR3 DNA follows: TGTGCCAGTAGTTTTTGGGACAGAGACTACGAGCAGTACTTC.